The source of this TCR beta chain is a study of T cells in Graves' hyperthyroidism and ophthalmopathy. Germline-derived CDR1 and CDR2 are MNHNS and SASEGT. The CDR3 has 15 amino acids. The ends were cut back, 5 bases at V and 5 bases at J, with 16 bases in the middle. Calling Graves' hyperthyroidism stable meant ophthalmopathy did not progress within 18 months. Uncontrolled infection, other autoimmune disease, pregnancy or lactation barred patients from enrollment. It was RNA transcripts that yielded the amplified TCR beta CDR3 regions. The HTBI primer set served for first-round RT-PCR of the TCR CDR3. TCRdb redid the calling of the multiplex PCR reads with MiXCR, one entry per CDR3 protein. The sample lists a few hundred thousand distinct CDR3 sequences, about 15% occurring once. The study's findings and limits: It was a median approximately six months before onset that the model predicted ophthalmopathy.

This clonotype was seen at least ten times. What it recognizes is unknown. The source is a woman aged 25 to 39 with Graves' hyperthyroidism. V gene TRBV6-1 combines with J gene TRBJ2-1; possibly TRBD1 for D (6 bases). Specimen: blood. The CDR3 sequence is CASSYSRTVNNEQFF. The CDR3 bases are TGTGCCAGCAGTTATTCTCGGACAGTAAACAATGAGCAGTTCTTC.